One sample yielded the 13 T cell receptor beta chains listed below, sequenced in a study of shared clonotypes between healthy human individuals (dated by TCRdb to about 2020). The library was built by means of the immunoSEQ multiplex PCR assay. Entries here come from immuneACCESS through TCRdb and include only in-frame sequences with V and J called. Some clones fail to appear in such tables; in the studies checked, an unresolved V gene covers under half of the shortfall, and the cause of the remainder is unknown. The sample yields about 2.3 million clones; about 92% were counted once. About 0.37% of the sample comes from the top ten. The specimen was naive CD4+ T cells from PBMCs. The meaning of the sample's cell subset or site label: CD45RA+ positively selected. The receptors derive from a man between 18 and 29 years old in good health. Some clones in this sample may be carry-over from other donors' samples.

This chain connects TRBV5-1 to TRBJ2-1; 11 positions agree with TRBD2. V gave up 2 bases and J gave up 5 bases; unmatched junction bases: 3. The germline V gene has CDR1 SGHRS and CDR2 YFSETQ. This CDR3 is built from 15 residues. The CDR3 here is CASSFSGRVNNEQFF. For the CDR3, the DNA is TGCGCCAGCAGCTTTAGCGGGAGGGTCAACAATGAGCAGTTCTTC.

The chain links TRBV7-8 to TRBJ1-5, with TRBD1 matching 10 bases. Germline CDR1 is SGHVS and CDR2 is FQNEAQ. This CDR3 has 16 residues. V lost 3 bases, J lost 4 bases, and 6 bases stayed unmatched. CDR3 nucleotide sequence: TGTGCCAGCAGCTTCGGTGACAGGGGGCCTAATCAGCCCCAGCATTTT. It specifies CASSFGDRGPNQPQHF.

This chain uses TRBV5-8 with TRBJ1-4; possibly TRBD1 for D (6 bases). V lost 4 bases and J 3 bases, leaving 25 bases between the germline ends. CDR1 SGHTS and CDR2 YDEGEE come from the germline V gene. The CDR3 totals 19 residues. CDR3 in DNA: TGTGCCAGCAGCGTGTACATCAGTGGGGGCCGAACCTCTAATGAAAAACTGTTTTTT. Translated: CASSVYISGGRTSNEKLFF.

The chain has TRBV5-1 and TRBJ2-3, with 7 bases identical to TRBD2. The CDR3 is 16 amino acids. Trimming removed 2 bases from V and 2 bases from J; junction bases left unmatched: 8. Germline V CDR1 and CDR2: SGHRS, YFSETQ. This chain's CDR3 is CASSLGLAEHTDTQYF. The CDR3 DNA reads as TGCGCCAGCAGCTTAGGGCTAGCGGAACACACAGATACGCAGTATTTT.

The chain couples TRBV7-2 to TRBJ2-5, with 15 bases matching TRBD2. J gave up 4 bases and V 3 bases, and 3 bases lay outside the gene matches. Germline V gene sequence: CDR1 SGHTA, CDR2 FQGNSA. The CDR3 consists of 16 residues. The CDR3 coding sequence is TGTGCCAGCAGCTTCCGGACTAGCGGGAGGGGAGAGACCCAGTACTTC. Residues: CASSFRTSGRGETQYF.

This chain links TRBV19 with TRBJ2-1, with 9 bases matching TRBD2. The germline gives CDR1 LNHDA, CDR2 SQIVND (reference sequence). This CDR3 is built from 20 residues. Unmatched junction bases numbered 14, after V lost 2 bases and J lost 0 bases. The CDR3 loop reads CASSIRTGTSRQSSYNEQFF. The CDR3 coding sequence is TGTGCCAGTAGTATAAGAACCGGGACTAGCCGCCAGAGCTCCTACAATGAGCAGTTCTTC.

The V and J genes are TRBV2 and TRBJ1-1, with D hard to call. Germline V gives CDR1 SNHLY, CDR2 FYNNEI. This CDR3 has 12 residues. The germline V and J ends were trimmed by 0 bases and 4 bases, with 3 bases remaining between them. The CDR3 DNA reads TGTGCCAGCAGTGAAGCCCCCACTGAAGCTTTCTTT. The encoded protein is CASSEAPTEAFF.

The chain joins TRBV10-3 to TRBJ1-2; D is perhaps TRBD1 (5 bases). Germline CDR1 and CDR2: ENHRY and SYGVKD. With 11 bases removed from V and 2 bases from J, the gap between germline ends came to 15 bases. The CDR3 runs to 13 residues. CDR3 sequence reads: CASTLDTNYGYTF. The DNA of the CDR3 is TGTGCCTCGACCCTGGACACAAACTATGGCTACACCTTC.

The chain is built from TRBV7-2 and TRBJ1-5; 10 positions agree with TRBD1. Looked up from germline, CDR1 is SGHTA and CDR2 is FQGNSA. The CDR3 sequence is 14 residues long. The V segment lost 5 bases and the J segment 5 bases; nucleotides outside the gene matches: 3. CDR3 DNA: TGTGCCAGCAGCCAGACAGGGGGCCATCAGCCCCAGCATTTT. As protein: CASSQTGGHQPQHF.

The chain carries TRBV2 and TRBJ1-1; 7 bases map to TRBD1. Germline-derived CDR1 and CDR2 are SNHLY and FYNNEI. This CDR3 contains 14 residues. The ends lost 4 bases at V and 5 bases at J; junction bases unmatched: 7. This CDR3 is CASSGQGLGTEAFF. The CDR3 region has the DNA TGTGCCAGCAGTGGACAGGGTCTAGGGACTGAAGCTTTCTTT.

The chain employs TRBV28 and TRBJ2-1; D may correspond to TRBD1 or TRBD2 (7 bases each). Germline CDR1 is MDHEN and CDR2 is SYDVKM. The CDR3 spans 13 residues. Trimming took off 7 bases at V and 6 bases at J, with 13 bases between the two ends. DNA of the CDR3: TGTGCCAGCAACAGGGGAGGGACCAATGAGCAGTTCTTC. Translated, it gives CASNRGGTNEQFF.

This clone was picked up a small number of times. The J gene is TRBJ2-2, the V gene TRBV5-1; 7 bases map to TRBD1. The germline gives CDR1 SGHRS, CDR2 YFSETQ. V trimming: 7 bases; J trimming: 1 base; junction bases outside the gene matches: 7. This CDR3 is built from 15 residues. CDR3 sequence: CASQRQGGNTGELFF. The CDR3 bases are TGCGCCAGCCAGAGACAGGGCGGGAACACCGGGGAGCTGTTTTTT.

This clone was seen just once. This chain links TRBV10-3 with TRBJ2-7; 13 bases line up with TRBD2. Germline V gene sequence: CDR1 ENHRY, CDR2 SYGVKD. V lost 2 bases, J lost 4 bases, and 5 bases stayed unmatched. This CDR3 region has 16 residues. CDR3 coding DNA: TGTGCCATCAGTGAGGGGACTAGCGGGACTGGATACGAGCAGTACTTC. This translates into CAISEGTSGTGYEQYF.